These T cell receptor beta chains were read from a single sample in a study of CDR3 diversity in severe acne. TCRdb re-analysed the PCR reads in MiXCR, keeping a single row per CDR3 protein. The sample holds about 98,000 distinct CDR3 sequences, about half seen once. The material sequenced was blood. The receptors come from a male donor with acne. CDR3s include the opening cysteine and the closing phenylalanine or tryptophan. A D gene is named only where the DNA matches it firmly. Clone size is shown for a subset of rows, as once, few, many or a class of expanded clone.

TGTGCCAGCAGTCCGGAGGCTCAGGTTGGCCAGCCCCAGCATTTT | CASSPEAQVGQPQHF | . | TRBJ1-5 | . | TRBV2
TGTGCCAGCAGGGGCCAGGGGCAAGAGACCCAGTACTTC | CASRGQGQETQYF | . | TRBJ2-5 | . | TRBV6-1
. | CATSAHPEDSSFYICSARVGEQYF | . | TRBJ2-7 | . | TRBV24-1
TGTGCCAGCAGTCCCACTAGTGGAAAAAATACCAGGGAGACCCAGTACTTC | CASSPTSGKNTRETQYF | . | TRBJ2-5 | . | TRBV28
TGTGCCAGCAGTTTAGCTGGTCAGCCCCAGCATTTT | CASSLAGQPQHF | . | TRBJ1-5 | few | TRBV2
TGTGCCAGCAGTTTAAGGACAGGGGGCCTAAAATACAATGAGCAGCTCTTC | CASSLRTGGLKYNEQLF | TRBD1 | TRBJ2-1 | . | TRBV7-2
TGTGCCAGCAGCTTGGGGACAGGGTACACCGGGGAGCTGTTTTTC | CASSLGTGYTGELFF | TRBD1 | TRBJ2-2 | . | TRBV11-2
TGTGCCAGCAGTGAAAGAGGGGGTTGGAGCTATGGCTACACCTTC | CASSERGGWSYGYTF | . | TRBJ1-2 | few | TRBV6-1
TGCAGCGTTGAAGACTACAGGTATAGCAATCAGCCCCAGCATTTT | CSVEDYRYSNQPQHF | . | TRBJ1-5 | . | TRBV29-1
TGTGCCAGCAGCTTGAGCGGGAGCGGGGGCCGCTTGAACACCGGGGAGCTGTTTTTT | CASSLSGSGGRLNTGELFF | TRBD2 | TRBJ2-2 | . | TRBV11-3
TGTGCCAGCAGAGGACTAGCGGGAGCGAACACCGGGGAGCTGTTTTTT | CASRGLAGANTGELFF | TRBD2 | TRBJ2-2 | many | TRBV5-4
TGTGCCAGCAGCTTAGATAGCGTCAGGGGGAGTGAAAAACTGTTTTTT | CASSLDSVRGSEKLFF | TRBD1 | TRBJ1-4 | . | TRBV7-6
TGTGCCAGCAGCTCGACAGGGGGCAATGGATTAGAGACCCAGTACTTC | CASSSTGGNGLETQYF | TRBD1 | TRBJ2-5 | many | TRBV5-8
TGTGCCAGCAGCTTAGGTCTAGCGGGAGCCACCGGGGAGCTGTTTTTT | CASSLGLAGATGELFF | TRBD2 | TRBJ2-2 | many | TRBV7-8
TGTGCCAGCAGTTCCCCGGGGAACAATGAGCAGTTCTTC | CASSSPGNNEQFF | . | TRBJ2-1 | few | TRBV6-6
TGTGCCAGCAGCTTCGACAGGGATCATCAGCCCCAGCATTTT | CASSFDRDHQPQHF | TRBD1 | TRBJ1-5 | few | TRBV6-5
TGCGCCAGCAGTGAGTCGCTAGCGGGGGGCACAGATACGCAGTATTTT | CASSESLAGGTDTQYF | TRBD2 | TRBJ2-3 | many | TRBV10-2
TGCAGTGCTAGAACGGGACGTCAGCCCCAGCATTTT | CSARTGRQPQHF | . | TRBJ1-5 | . | TRBV20-1
TGTGCCAGCTCACCGGCGACCGGTTACTACCAAGAGACCCAGTACTTC | CASSPATGYYQETQYF | . | TRBJ2-5 | few | TRBV18
TGTGCCAGCAGCTTGGGTGACGAGCAGTACTTC | CASSLGDEQYF | . | TRBJ2-7 | medium-sized | TRBV7-9
TGTGCCAGCAGCATCGCGCGGGAGGAGCAGTTCTTC | CASSIAREEQFF | TRBD2 | TRBJ2-1 | . | TRBV7-2
TGTGCCACCAGCAGAGATTGGACGGACAGGGCCGGGGCCAACGTCCTGACTTTC | CATSRDWTDRAGANVLTF | TRBD1 | TRBJ2-6 | once | TRBV15
TGCGCCAGCGGAAGACAGGGGACCGGGGAGCTGTTTTTT | CASGRQGTGELFF | TRBD1 | TRBJ2-2 | few | TRBV5-1
TGTGCCAGCCACCAGGAAGGCAGAAACACCATATATTTT | CASHQEGRNTIYF | . | TRBJ1-3 | few | TRBV28
TGTGCCAGCAGTTACCCCTTTGGACTAGCGGATCTGCCGTCCCCCCCAGATACGCAGTATTTT | CASSYPFGLADLPSPPDTQYF | TRBD2 | TRBJ2-3 | . | TRBV6-2/TRBV6-3
TGTGCCAGCAGCCCTACTGCTGGGAATAACAATGAGCAGTTCTTC | CASSPTAGNNNEQFF | . | TRBJ2-1 | many | TRBV7-6
TGTGCCAGCAGCTTAGGCGGACAGCCCAGGAACTACGAGCAGTACTTC | CASSLGGQPRNYEQYF | . | TRBJ2-7 | many | TRBV7-2
TGTGCCAGCAGTGAGACTAGCGGGGGGGCAGATACGCAGTATTTT | CASSETSGGADTQYF | TRBD2 | TRBJ2-3 | many | TRBV6-4